This T cell receptor beta chain was obtained from a study of cytomegalovirus exposure and HLA in healthy donors. Study-level results: Cytomegalovirus-associated TCR beta chains were listed, numbering roughly 150. CMV serostatus was the only recorded immune exposure for donors.

Both 60 Vbeta primers and 13 Jbeta primers went into the PCR. Study processing details: In a later analysis, the count reached some 73 million unique TCR beta chains, with roughly 11 million shared. Produced via immunoSEQ multiplex PCR; TCRdb's table is partial and in-frame only. The DNA gave D and trimming, while V, J and clone size come from that table. The sample spans 70,000 to 80,000 clones; the ten largest clones claim 2.5% to 3%. CDR1 and CDR2 (germline): MNHEY, SVGAGI. The CDR3 loop spans 13 amino acids. Trimming cost V 5 bases and J 0 bases, with 8 bases left between them. A remark on this clone: Antigen unknown.

The sequencing input was PBMCs. The clonotype was recovered from a man aged 35 to 55 in good health and CMV-seronegative. The rearrangement joins TRBV6-5 to TRBJ2-7; D not resolved. The DNA of the CDR3 is TGTGCCAGCAGTCTATTTAGCTCCTACGAGCAGTACTTC. Its translation is CASSLFSSYEQYF.